The clone carrying this T cell receptor (beta chain) was observed a few times. Its specificity is not known. Amplification of TCR beta CDR3 regions was performed using RNA transcripts as template. Using the HTBI primer set, a first-round RT-PCR was run on the TCR CDR3. Using its own MiXCR run on the multiplex PCR reads, TCRdb lists one record per CDR3 protein. The sample has some 350,000 distinct CDR3 sequences; 13% to 15% are singletons. These data come from a study of T cells in Graves' hyperthyroidism and ophthalmopathy. The CDR3 totals 17 residues. Deletions cut 5 bases from V and 0 bases from J, with 14 bases between. CDR1 SGHTA and CDR2 FQGTGA come from the germline V gene. Findings and caveats of the study: By a 13 V-J model, ophthalmopathy was set apart from stable hyperthyroidism. Model-based prediction identified ophthalmopathy a median roughly 5.9 months prior to its onset. Most expanded thyroid clonotypes above 0.001 recurred in blood.

Each diagnosis drew on symptoms, thyroxine, TRAb, thyroid ultrasound and orbital computed tomography findings. Sequenced material: blood. The V gene is TRBV7-3, the J gene TRBJ2-6; unclear D gene. This sequence originates from a woman aged 55-69 years with Graves' ophthalmopathy. The CDR3 loop reads CASSELRLSSGANVLTF. The CDR3, as DNA: TGTGCCAGCAGCGAGCTGCGACTGAGCTCTGGGGCCAACGTCCTGACTTTC.